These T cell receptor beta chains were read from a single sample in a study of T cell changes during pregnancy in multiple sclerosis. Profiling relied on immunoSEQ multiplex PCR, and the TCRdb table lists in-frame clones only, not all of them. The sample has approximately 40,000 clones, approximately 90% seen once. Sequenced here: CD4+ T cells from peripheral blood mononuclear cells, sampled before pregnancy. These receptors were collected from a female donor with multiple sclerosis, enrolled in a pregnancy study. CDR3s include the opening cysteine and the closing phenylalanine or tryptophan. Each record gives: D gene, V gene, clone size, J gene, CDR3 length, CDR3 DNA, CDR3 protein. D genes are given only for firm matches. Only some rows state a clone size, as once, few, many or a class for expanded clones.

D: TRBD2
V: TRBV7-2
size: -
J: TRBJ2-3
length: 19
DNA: TGTGCCAGCAGCTTAGAAGCCCTACTAGCGGGAGGGCCTGGAGATACGCAGTATTTT
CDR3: CASSLEALLAGGPGDTQYF

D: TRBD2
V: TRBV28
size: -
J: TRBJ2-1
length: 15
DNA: TGTGCCAGCAGTCCCGGGGGGGCTGGGTACAATGAGCAGTTCTTC
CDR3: CASSPGGAGYNEQFF

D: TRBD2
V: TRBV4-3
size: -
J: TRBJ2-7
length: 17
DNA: TGCGCCAGCAGCCGGGCTGCCCCAGCGGGAGAGAGGGTCGAGCAGTACTTC
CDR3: CASSRAAPAGERVEQYF

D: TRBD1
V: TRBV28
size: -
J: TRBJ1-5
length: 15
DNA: TGTGCCAGCAGTTGGGGGGACAGGGCCCTCGAGCCCCAGCATTTT
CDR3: CASSWGDRALEPQHF

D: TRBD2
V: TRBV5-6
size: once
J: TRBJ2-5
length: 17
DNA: TGTGCCAGCAGCTTGGGCGGACGGGGACTACTTAAAGAGACCCAGTACTTC
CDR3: CASSLGGRGLLKETQYF

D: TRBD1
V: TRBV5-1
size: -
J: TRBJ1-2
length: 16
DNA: TGCGCCAGCAGCTTGGGACAGGGGGCTTCTATGGGAGGCTACACCTTC
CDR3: CASSLGQGASMGGYTF

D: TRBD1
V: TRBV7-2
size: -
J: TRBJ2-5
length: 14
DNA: TGTGCCAGCAGACCAACAGGGGGCGAAGGGACCCAGTACTTC
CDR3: CASRPTGGEGTQYF

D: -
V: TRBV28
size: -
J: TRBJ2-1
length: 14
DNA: TGTGCCAGCCAACAGGGTACCTATTACAATGAGCAGTTCTTC
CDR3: CASQQGTYYNEQFF

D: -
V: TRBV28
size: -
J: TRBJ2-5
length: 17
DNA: TGTGCCAGCAGTTTACGGCTCCCAGGCCCCTCTGGAGAGACCCAGTACTTC
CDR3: CASSLRLPGPSGETQYF

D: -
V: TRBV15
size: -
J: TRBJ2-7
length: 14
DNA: TGTGCCACCAGCAGAGATCAGGTCGGCTACGAGCAGTACTTC
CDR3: CATSRDQVGYEQYF

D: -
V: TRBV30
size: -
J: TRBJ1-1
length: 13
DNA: TGTGCCCGAGGAGCGGGTAGGGCCACTGAAGCTTTCTTT
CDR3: CARGAGRATEAFF

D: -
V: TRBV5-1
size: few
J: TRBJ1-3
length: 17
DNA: TGCGCCAGCAGCTTGTCGCCGGGGGGCTTCTCTGGAAACACCATATATTTT
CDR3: CASSLSPGGFSGNTIYF

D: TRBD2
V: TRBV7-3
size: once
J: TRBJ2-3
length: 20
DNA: TGTGCCAGCAGCCGGGGCCCTCGGACTAGCGTACGATCTAGCACAGATACGCAGTATTTT
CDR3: CASSRGPRTSVRSSTDTQYF

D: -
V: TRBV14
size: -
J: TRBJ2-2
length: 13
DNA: TGTGCCAGCAGCCAAGTCCCTACCGGGGAGCTGTTTTTT
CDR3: CASSQVPTGELFF

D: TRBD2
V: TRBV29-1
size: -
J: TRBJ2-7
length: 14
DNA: TGCAGCGTTGCACCTAGCGGGAGCACCTACGAGCAGTACTTC
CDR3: CSVAPSGSTYEQYF

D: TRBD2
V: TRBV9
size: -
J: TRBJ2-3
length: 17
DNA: TGTGCCAGCAGCGCACGGGGGATAGCGGGGCCCACAGATACGCAGTATTTT
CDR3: CASSARGIAGPTDTQYF

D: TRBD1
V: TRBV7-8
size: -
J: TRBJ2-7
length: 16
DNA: TGTGCCAGCAGCTTTCGCCGGGACAGGGGGTCCTACGAGCAGTACTTC
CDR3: CASSFRRDRGSYEQYF

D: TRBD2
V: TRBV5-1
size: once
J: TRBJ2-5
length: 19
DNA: TGCGCCAGCAGCTTATACGGACTAGCGGGAGTGGGGGTCAGCGAGACCCAGTACTTC
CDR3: CASSLYGLAGVGVSETQYF

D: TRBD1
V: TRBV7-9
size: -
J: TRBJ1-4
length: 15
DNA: TGTGCCAGCAGTTCCAAGGGGGCGTCTAATGAAAAACTGTTTTTT
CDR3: CASSSKGASNEKLFF

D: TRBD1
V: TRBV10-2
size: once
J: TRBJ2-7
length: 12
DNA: TGCGCCAGCTGGACAGGGGGCTACGAGCAGTACTTC
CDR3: CASWTGGYEQYF

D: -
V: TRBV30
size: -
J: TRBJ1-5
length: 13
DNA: TGTGCCTGGAGGCAGGGAAACAATCAGCCCCAGCATTTT
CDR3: CAWRQGNNQPQHF

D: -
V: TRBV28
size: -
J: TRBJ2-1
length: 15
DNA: TGTGCCAGCAGTTTACCTCGGGCAGGGGACAATGAGCAGTTCTTC
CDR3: CASSLPRAGDNEQFF

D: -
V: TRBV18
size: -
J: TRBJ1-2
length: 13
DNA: TGTGCCAGCTCACCAGAGACAGTCTATGGCTACACCTTC
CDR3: CASSPETVYGYTF

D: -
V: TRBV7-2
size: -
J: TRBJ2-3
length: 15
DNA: TGTGCCAGCAGGACTCAGGGGATAGTCCCAGATACGCAGTATTTT
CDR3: CASRTQGIVPDTQYF

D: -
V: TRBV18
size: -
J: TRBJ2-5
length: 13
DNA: TGTGCCAGCTCACTACAGGAAGGGGAGACCCAGTACTTC
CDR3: CASSLQEGETQYF

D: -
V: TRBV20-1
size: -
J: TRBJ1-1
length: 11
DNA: TGCAGTGCAAGGGGGGGCACTGAAGCTTTCTTT
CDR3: CSARGGTEAFF

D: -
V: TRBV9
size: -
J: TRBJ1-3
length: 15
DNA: TGTGCCAGCAGCGTAGAGAACGGAGCTGGAAACACCATATATTTT
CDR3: CASSVENGAGNTIYF

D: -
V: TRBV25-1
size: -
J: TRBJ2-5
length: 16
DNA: TGTGCCAGCAGTGAACCGGGACTGATAATTCAAGAGACCCAGTACTTC
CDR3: CASSEPGLIIQETQYF

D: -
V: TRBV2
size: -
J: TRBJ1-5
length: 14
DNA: TGTGCCAGCAGTGAGGGGGGGGACTATCAGCCCCAGCATTTT
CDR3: CASSEGGDYQPQHF

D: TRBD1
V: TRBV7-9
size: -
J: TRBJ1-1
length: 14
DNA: TGTGCCAGCAGCTTAGCCGGGACAGGTACTGAAGCTTTCTTT
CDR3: CASSLAGTGTEAFF

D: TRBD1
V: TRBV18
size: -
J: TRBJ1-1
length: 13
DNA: TGTGCCAGCTCACCGAAGGGACAGGGGACGGCTTTCTTT
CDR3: CASSPKGQGTAFF

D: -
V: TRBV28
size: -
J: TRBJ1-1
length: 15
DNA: TGTGCCAGCAGTTTATTAAAACAGGGTCGGGATGAAGCTTTCTTT
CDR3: CASSLLKQGRDEAFF

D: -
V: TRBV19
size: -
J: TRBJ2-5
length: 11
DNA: TGTGCCAGTAGTATTAAAGAGACCCAGTACTTC
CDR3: CASSIKETQYF

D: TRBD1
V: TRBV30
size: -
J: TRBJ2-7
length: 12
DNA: TGTGCCCTACGACAGGGATTTTACGAGCAGTACTTC
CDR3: CALRQGFYEQYF

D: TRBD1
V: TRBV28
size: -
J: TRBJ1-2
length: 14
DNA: TGTGCCACCGAAACCGGGACAGGGGGAGTTGGCTACACCTTC
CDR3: CATETGTGGVGYTF

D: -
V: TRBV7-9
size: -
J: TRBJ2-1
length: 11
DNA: TGTGCCAGCAGCTCTGCCCCGGGGCAGTTCTTC
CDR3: CASSSAPGQFF

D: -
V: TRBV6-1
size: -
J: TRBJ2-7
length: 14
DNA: TGTGCCAGCTCGCGAGACTTGACGACCTACGAGCAGTACTTC
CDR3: CASSRDLTTYEQYF